The 10 T cell receptor beta chains below come from one sample, sequenced in a study of blood T cell repertoires in COVID-19 (dated by TCRdb to about 2020). The protocol used for the library was the immunoSEQ multiplex PCR assay. TCRdb obtained this table from immuneACCESS and retained in-frame rearrangements with V and J assigned. These tables miss some clones; where compared with another copy, unresolved V genes account for less than half of the shortfall, and the remainder is unexplained. The sample yields a few hundred thousand clones; roughly 90% were counted once. Together, the top ten hold approximately 10% of the sample. Sequenced input: peripheral blood. These receptors came from a woman aged 25 to 39 with COVID-19, enrolled during active disease.

This chain links TRBV19 with TRBJ1-1, with D unresolved. Germline V CDR1 and CDR2: LNHDA, SQIVND (reference sequence). CDR3 length equals 14 residues. The V end lost 3 bases, the J end lost 1 base, and 9 bases lay between the germline ends. The CDR3 DNA is TGTGCCAGTAGTATGATGGCAGAGAACACTGAAGCTTTCTTT. The encoded protein is CASSMMAENTEAFF.

This clone was observed a handful of times. The chain recombines TRBV28 with TRBJ2-1; 9 bases fit TRBD1. Germline CDR1 and CDR2: MDHEN and SYDVKM. This CDR3 region has 15 residues. V lost 5 bases, J lost 5 bases, and 7 bases stayed unmatched. The CDR3 sequence: CASSLQGAGNNEQFF. The CDR3 DNA sequence: TGTGCCAGCAGTCTACAGGGGGCAGGAAACAATGAGCAGTTCTTC.

The rearrangement links TRBV9 to TRBJ2-7; 10 bases match TRBD1. The CDR3 contains 15 residues. CDR1 and CDR2 (germline): SGDLS, YYNGEE. V shed 6 bases and J 4 bases; nucleotides not matched to a gene: 10. The CDR3 spells CASTGGGTGDYEQYF. The DNA of the CDR3 is TGTGCCAGCACCGGAGGGGGGACAGGGGATTACGAGCAGTACTTC.

The chain couples TRBV25-1 to TRBJ1-3; D may be TRBD1 (6 bases). In germline, CDR1 is MGHDK, CDR2 SYGVNS. With 3 bases removed from V and 4 bases from J, the gap between germline ends came to 10 bases. The CDR3 is 14 residues long. This CDR3 is CASSDRGPGNTIYF. CDR3 bases: TGTGCCAGCAGTGACAGGGGACCAGGAAACACCATATATTTT.

The chain couples TRBV11-2 to TRBJ2-5; TRBD1 aligns across 8 bases. The length of the CDR3 is 15 residues. The germline V gene encodes CDR1 SGHAT and CDR2 FQNNGV. The V gene end was trimmed by 4 bases and the J gene end by 1 base; junction bases not matched to a gene: 5. CDR3 nucleotide sequence: TGTGCCAGCAGCTATTGGGACAGGAGCCAAGAGACCCAGTACTTC. Translated, it gives CASSYWDRSQETQYF.

The chain couples TRBV6-5 to TRBJ1-1; D unresolved. V was shortened by 6 bases and J by 2 bases, with 13 bases between the two germline ends. CDR1 and CDR2 from the germline V gene are MNHEY and SVGAGI. The CDR3 runs to 14 residues. CDR3 in DNA: TGTGCCAGCAGCGCCGCAGAGACAAACACTGAAGCTTTCTTT. Residues: CASSAAETNTEAFF.

The V call is TRBV2, the J call TRBJ2-5, with TRBD2 matching 12 bases. This CDR3 is 13 amino acids long. Looked up from germline, CDR1 is SNHLY and CDR2 is FYNNEI. V lost 8 bases to trimming and J lost 4 bases; unmatched junction nucleotides: 2. CDR3 sequence: CASGLAGLETQYF. Here the CDR3 DNA reads TGTGCCAGCGGACTAGCGGGATTAGAGACCCAGTACTTC.

Only a few counts were recorded for this clone. This rearrangement joins TRBV3-1 (or the pseudogene TRBV3-2) to TRBJ1-2; perhaps TRBD1 as D (6 bases). The CDR3 is made up of 13 amino acids. Germline V CDR1 and CDR2: LGHDT, YNNKEL (reference sequence). Deletions cut 4 bases from V and 0 bases from J, with 6 bases between. The CDR3: CASSRDTNYGYTF. The CDR3 nucleotides are TGTGCCAGCAGCCGGGACACTAACTATGGCTACACCTTC.

V usage is TRBV7-9 and J usage is TRBJ2-7; D possibly corresponds to TRBD1 (6 bases). CDR3 length equals 14 residues. Germline V gene lookup returns CDR1 SEHNR and CDR2 FQNEAQ (reference sequence). Trimming removed 4 bases from V and 4 bases from J, with 14 bases in between. The DNA for the CDR3 is TGTGCCAGCAGCTCACAGGGCGGGCCATACGAGCAGTACTTC. Protein sequence: CASSSQGGPYEQYF.

The chain is built from TRBV19 and TRBJ2-2, with 7 bases aligning to TRBD2. Germline assignment: CDR1 LNHDA and CDR2 SQIVND (reference sequence). Germline trimming cut 3 bases from V and 3 bases from J; bases unmatched to any gene: 4. This CDR3 comprises 15 residues. The CDR3 loop reads CASSITGGHTGELFF. For the CDR3, the DNA is TGTGCCAGTAGTATTACGGGAGGACACACCGGGGAGCTGTTTTTT.